This note documents a single T cell receptor beta chain sequence. One end of the junction fails to match germline, which may point to a read error. This specimen belongs to a study of breast tumors, draining lymph nodes, adjacent tissues. TCRdb fed the multiplex PCR reads into MiXCR, producing one record per CDR3 protein. The data show tens of thousands of distinct CDR3 sequences, roughly 39% seen once. The length of the CDR3 is 13 residues. Germline CDR1 and CDR2: SGHRS and YFSETQ. This chain links TRBV5-1 with TRBJ2-3, with 7 bases that match TRBD1. This TCR derives from a female donor with breast cancer. Some clones in this sample may be carry-over from other donors' samples. Sequenced material: breast tumor tissue. Written as DNA, the CDR3 is TGCGCCGGCAACCGGGACAGCACAGATACCCAGTATTTT. It encodes CAGNRDSTDTQYF.